The 21 T cell receptor beta chains in this list originate from one sample, sequenced in a study of response to subunit inactivated influenza vaccine. MiXCR, run by TCRdb on the RT-PCR reads, gives a single entry per CDR3 protein. The sample consists of about 520,000 distinct CDR3 sequences, roughly 27% of them appearing once. This material consisted of CD4+ T cells sorted from PBMCs, taken roughly 5 days after vaccination. These receptors came from a man between 45 and 60 years old who received an inactivated influenza vaccine.

This chain connects TRBV29-1 to TRBJ2-3; 8 bases align to TRBD1. Germline loops: CDR1 SQVTM, CDR2 ANQGSEA. V trimming: 6 bases; J trimming: 10 bases; junction bases outside the gene matches: 9. The CDR3 extends over 12 amino acids. The DNA for the CDR3 is TGCAGCGTCGGGACAGGTCCGGGAGCGCAGTATTTT. Its translation is CSVGTGPGAQYF.

This chain uses TRBV7-9 with TRBJ2-1; 10 bases map to TRBD1. The CDR3 runs to 16 residues. CDR1 is SEHNR, CDR2 FQNEAQ, per germline (reference sequence). Trimming removed 5 bases from V and 0 bases from J; junction bases left unmatched: 4. In nucleotides, the CDR3 is TGTGCCAGCAGCCCAAGGACAGGGGGCTCCTACAATGAGCAGTTCTTC. Its translation: CASSPRTGGSYNEQFF.

CDR3 coding DNA: TGCAGTGCTAGATGGTCCAGCGGGGGAAGCACAGATACGCAGTATTTT. The encoded protein is CSARWSSGGSTDTQYF. The chain employs TRBV20-1 and TRBJ2-3; TRBD2 aligns across 8 bases. The V gene end was trimmed by 2 bases and the J gene end by 0 bases; junction bases not matched to a gene: 7. Germline V gives CDR1 DFQATT, CDR2 SNEGSKA (reference sequence). CDR3 size: 16 residues.

This clonotype has only a few counts. The chain recombines TRBV4-3 with TRBJ2-1, with 9 bases fitting TRBD1. CDR1 is LGHNA and CDR2 is YSLEER in the germline V gene. Trimming took 3 bases from V and 6 from J; bases not matched to a gene: 9. The CDR3 totals 16 residues. The CDR3 sequence is CASSQDPGQGFNEQFF. In DNA form, the CDR3 reads TGCGCCAGCAGCCAGGATCCGGGACAGGGCTTCAATGAGCAGTTCTTC.

This clonotype appeared a few times. This chain connects TRBV7-3 to TRBJ1-1; D unclear. This CDR3 comprises 13 residues. The ends were cut back, 3 bases at V and 7 bases at J, with 12 bases in the middle. CDR1 is SGHTA and CDR2 is FQGTGA in the germline V gene. CDR3 region: CASSFGVTNEAFF. The CDR3, as DNA: TGTGCCAGCAGCTTCGGGGTAACAAATGAAGCTTTCTTT.

This clonotype showed up just a few times. The rearrangement joins TRBV19 to TRBJ2-2; D perhaps matches TRBD1 (5 bases). The CDR3 consists of 15 residues. CDR1 and CDR2 from the germline V gene are LNHDA and SQIVND (reference sequence). Between the trimmed V and J ends, which lost 6 bases and 6 bases, there was a span of 17 bases. This chain's CDR3 is CASSNKGSFPGELFF. CDR3 coding DNA: TGTGCCAGTAGCAACAAGGGGTCTTTCCCCGGGGAGCTGTTTTTT.

This clonotype came up a few times. V usage is TRBV6-5 and J usage is TRBJ1-5; D may be TRBD1 (6 bases). Trimming pared 2 bases from V and 0 bases from J, leaving 20 bases between. Germline CDR1 reads MNHEY; CDR2 reads SVGAGI. The CDR3 totals 19 residues. CDR3: CASSYHSNRVWYSNQPQHF. Here the CDR3 DNA reads TGTGCCAGCAGTTACCATTCAAACAGGGTCTGGTATAGCAATCAGCCCCAGCATTTT.

The chain joins TRBV7-6 to TRBJ2-7, with D perhaps TRBD2 (7 bases). V was trimmed by 2 bases and J by 0 bases, leaving 20 bases between them. CDR1 is SGHVS and CDR2 is FNYEAQ in the germline V gene. This CDR3 has 18 residues. CDR3 sequence reads: CASSLTVKRDTRSYEQYF. The CDR3, as DNA: TGTGCCAGCAGCTTAACGGTCAAGCGGGACACCCGCTCCTACGAGCAGTACTTC.

The rearrangement uses TRBV12-3 or TRBV12-4 and TRBJ2-7, with 10 bases that match TRBD2. Trimming took 6 bases from V and 2 from J; bases not matched to a gene: 7. This CDR3 comprises 15 residues. The CDR3, as DNA: TGTGCCAGCAGAACCGGACTAGCGGCTGCCTACGAGCAGTACTTC. It yields the protein CASRTGLAAAYEQYF.

The genes are TRBV6-6 and TRBJ1-2; possible D gene TRBD1, 5 bases. V lost 5 bases and J lost 8, with 15 bases in between. CDR3 length: 13 amino acids. The germline V gene has CDR1 MNHNY and CDR2 SVGAGI (reference sequence). The DNA of the CDR3 is TGTGCCAGCAGTCCCCCAGGGAGGTGGGGCTACACCTTC. It codes for CASSPPGRWGYTF.

CDR3 region: CSAPGTPSTDTQYF. The DNA of the CDR3 is TGCAGTGCTCCCGGGACACCTAGCACAGATACGCAGTATTTT. The rearrangement links TRBV20-1 to TRBJ2-3; possible D gene TRBD1, 6 bases. The CDR3 spans 14 residues. Germline CDR1 and CDR2: DFQATT and SNEGSKA (reference sequence). V was clipped by 5 bases and J by 0 bases, with 12 bases between them.

This clonotype was seen more than once but under ten times. The chain couples TRBV4-3 to TRBJ2-1; D possibly corresponds to TRBD1 (6 bases). The CDR3 totals 15 residues. Trimming removed 0 bases at V and 9 bases at J, with 15 bases between. Germline V gene data show CDR1 as LGHNA and CDR2 as YSLEER. The CDR3 region is CASSQETGIDGEQFF. The DNA for the CDR3 is TGCGCCAGCAGCCAAGAAACAGGGATTGACGGTGAGCAGTTCTTC.

J is TRBJ2-4 and V is TRBV13; TRBD1 matches 12 bases. V lost 5 bases to trimming and J lost 7 bases; unmatched junction nucleotides: 12. Per germline, CDR1 PRHDT and CDR2 FYEKMQ (reference sequence). CDR3 length: 17 residues. The CDR3 region is CASSPGPGQGARNIQYF. CDR3 DNA: TGTGCCAGCAGCCCTGGACCGGGACAGGGGGCACGGAACATTCAGTACTTC.

The rearrangement joins TRBV7-9 to TRBJ2-4; D unresolved. Germline V lookup: CDR1 SEHNR, CDR2 FQNEAQ (reference sequence). V was cut by 1 base and J by 0 bases, with 7 bases left in between. The CDR3 runs 15 residues. The CDR3 loop is CASSLDLVAKNIQYF. The CDR3 DNA sequence: TGTGCCAGCAGCTTAGATTTAGTAGCCAAAAACATTCAGTACTTC. The full variable domain, completed using reference TRBV7-9 and TRBJ2-4, is DTGVSQNPRHKITKRGQNVTFRCDPISEHNRLYWYRQTLGQGPEFLTYFQNEAQLEKSRLLSDRFSAERPKGSFSTLEIQRTEQGDSAMYLCASSLDLVAKNIQYFGAGTRLSVL.

The chain carries TRBV4-2 and TRBJ2-2; 7 nucleotides match TRBD2. V lost 0 bases and J lost 4; bases outside the gene matches: 8. From germline, CDR1 is LGHNA and CDR2 YNFKEQ. This CDR3 has 17 amino acids. The DNA for the CDR3 is TGTGCCAGCAGCCAAGATCTTGCCGGGGGGTTCACCGGGGAGCTGTTTTTT. Translation gives CASSQDLAGGFTGELFF.

The chain carries TRBV20-1 and TRBJ2-7; a weak D match, TRBD2 (7 bases). With 4 bases removed from V and 1 base from J, the gap between germline ends came to 14 bases. Germline V lookup: CDR1 DFQATT, CDR2 SNEGSKA (reference sequence). The CDR3 has 14 amino acids. CDR3 bases: TGCAGTGCTATTGTTAGGGGGGGGTCCTACGAGCAGTACTTC. Its translation: CSAIVRGGSYEQYF.

The chain uses TRBV7-2 and TRBJ1-4; weak D call: TRBD1 (6 bases). The CDR3 consists of 16 residues. Germline CDR1 SGHTA, CDR2 FQGNSA. The V gene lost 5 bases and the J gene lost 1 base, with 14 bases spanning the gap. This CDR3 reads CASSPGRGVTNEKLFF. The CDR3 bases are TGTGCCAGCAGCCCCGGGAGGGGGGTAACTAATGAAAAACTGTTTTTT.

This clonotype has more than one count but fewer than ten. The V gene is TRBV20-1, the J gene TRBJ2-1; TRBD2 aligns across 12 bases. V gave up 6 bases and J gave up 4 bases; unmatched junction bases: 10. CDR1 and CDR2 (germline): DFQATT, SNEGSKA (reference sequence). This CDR3 is built from 16 residues. The CDR3 spells CSATVLAGGGYNEQFF. The CDR3 bases are TGCAGTGCAACAGTACTAGCGGGGGGAGGGTACAATGAGCAGTTCTTC.

The chain joins TRBV3-1 to TRBJ1-6; D is possibly TRBD1 (5 bases). CDR3 length: 13 amino acids. CDR1 and CDR2 from the germline V gene are LGHDT and YNNKEL (reference sequence). Trimming cost V 4 bases and J 9 bases, with 10 bases left between them. The CDR3 DNA sequence: TGTGCCAGCAGCCTTCGTCAGGGTTCACCCCTCCACTTT. It is translated as CASSLRQGSPLHF.

A few counts support this clonotype. J is TRBJ2-5 and V is TRBV12-3 or TRBV12-4; 9 nucleotides agree with TRBD2. The J segment lost 1 base and the V segment lost 2 bases, leaving 2 bases of the junction unmatched. This CDR3 spans 15 amino acids. The CDR3 DNA follows: TGTGCCAGCAGTTTATTTAGCGGGGGCCAAGAGACCCAGTACTTC. Translating gives CASSLFSGGQETQYF.

This clonotype has a handful of counts. This sequence joins TRBV20-1 and TRBJ2-7; TRBD2 might be the D (6 bases). The CDR3 loop spans 13 amino acids. Trimming left V 4 bases short and J 2 bases short, with 12 bases between. Per germline, CDR1 DFQATT and CDR2 SNEGSKA (reference sequence). The DNA of the CDR3 is TGCAGTGCTACCGGGACTTATACCTACGAGCAGTACTTC. Its protein is CSATGTYTYEQYF.